The clone carrying this TCR beta chain was detected only a few times. The antigen is not known. The library was made from cDNA and included unique molecular identifiers. TCRdb recomputed calls from the PCR reads with MiXCR, one row per CDR3 protein. The sample consists of roughly 670,000 distinct CDR3 sequences, around 60% of them appearing once. Germline V gene lookup returns CDR1 SNHLY and CDR2 FYNNEI. The CDR3 contains 13 residues. Trimming pared 9 bases from V and 2 bases from J, leaving 12 bases between. This specimen comes from a study of post-analysis software for immune sequencing data. Study-level findings and limits: About five TRBV segments were more frequent in patients than controls; TRBV5-6, TRBV5-1 and TRBV20-1 belonged to this group.

The sequencing input was blood. The gene calls are TRBV2 and TRBJ2-3; tentative D call: TRBD1 (5 bases). The clonotype originates from a girl aged 2 to 10 with multiple sclerosis. The CDR3 bases are TGTGCCAGTGGCATAGGGGCCACAGATACGCAGTATTTT. It is translated as CASGIGATDTQYF.